These T cell receptor beta chains were read from a single sample in a study of cytomegalovirus exposure and HLA in healthy donors. The repertoire was sequenced with immunoSEQ multiplex PCR; TCRdb's copy has only in-frame clones and lacks some. This sample contains tens of thousands of clones. Sequenced sample: PBMCs. These receptors were taken from a female donor in good health and CMV-seronegative. Each CDR3 is given with its conserved first and last residue. Each record gives: J gene, D gene, V gene, CDR3 protein, CDR3 DNA. D genes are given only for firm matches.

J gene: TRBJ2-4
D gene: TRBD1
V gene: TRBV6-1
CDR3 protein: CASSRQGEGIQYF
CDR3 DNA: TGTGCCAGCAGCCGACAGGGCGAGGGCATTCAGTACTTC

J gene: TRBJ1-2
D gene: TRBD1
V gene: TRBV15
CDR3 protein: CATSRGAGGLSGGRDYGYTF
CDR3 DNA: TGTGCCACCAGCAGAGGGGCAGGGGGCTTAAGCGGCGGTCGGGACTATGGCTACACCTTC

J gene: TRBJ1-4
D gene: TRBD1
V gene: TRBV5-1
CDR3 protein: CASRPTGGINEKLFF
CDR3 DNA: TGCGCCAGCAGACCTACAGGGGGCATAAATGAAAAACTGTTTTTT

J gene: TRBJ1-1
D gene: TRBD1
V gene: TRBV18
CDR3 protein: CASSPRQGSGNTEAFF
CDR3 DNA: TGTGCCAGCTCGCCTAGACAGGGAAGCGGAAACACTGAAGCTTTCTTT

J gene: TRBJ2-7
D gene: TRBD2
V gene: TRBV6-1
CDR3 protein: CASRISGALSDEQYF
CDR3 DNA: TGTGCCAGCAGGATTAGCGGGGCGCTTTCCGACGAGCAGTACTTC

J gene: TRBJ2-2
D gene: NA
V gene: TRBV11-2
CDR3 protein: CASSFSTGELFF
CDR3 DNA: TGTGCCAGCAGCTTCTCCACCGGGGAGCTGTTTTTT

J gene: TRBJ1-2
D gene: NA
V gene: TRBV29-1
CDR3 protein: CSVGAGDYGYTF
CDR3 DNA: TGCAGCGTTGGGGCAGGGGACTATGGCTACACCTTC

J gene: TRBJ2-5
D gene: NA
V gene: TRBV6-6
CDR3 protein: CASRGTQETQYF
CDR3 DNA: TGTGCCAGCAGAGGGACTCAAGAGACCCAGTACTTC

J gene: TRBJ2-2
D gene: NA
V gene: TRBV5-1
CDR3 protein: CASSLVLSGAGELFF
CDR3 DNA: TGCGCCAGCAGCTTGGTTTTAAGCGGTGCCGGGGAGCTGTTTTTT

J gene: TRBJ1-3
D gene: TRBD1
V gene: TRBV11-2
CDR3 protein: CASSTQGVSGNTIYF
CDR3 DNA: TGTGCCAGCAGCACCCAGGGGGTCTCTGGAAACACCATATATTTT

J gene: TRBJ1-1
D gene: TRBD1
V gene: TRBV19
CDR3 protein: CASSVNRGGTEAFF
CDR3 DNA: TGTGCCAGTAGTGTCAACAGGGGTGGCACTGAAGCTTTCTTT

J gene: TRBJ2-7
D gene: NA
V gene: TRBV2
CDR3 protein: CASTFGLAYEQYF
CDR3 DNA: TGTGCCAGCACCTTCGGACTTGCCTACGAGCAGTACTTC

J gene: TRBJ2-2
D gene: NA
V gene: TRBV6-1
CDR3 protein: CASPRGRELFF
CDR3 DNA: TGTGCCAGCCCGCGGGGAAGGGAGCTGTTTTTT

J gene: TRBJ2-7
D gene: TRBD1
V gene: TRBV2
CDR3 protein: CASSPRDRGSYEQYF
CDR3 DNA: TGTGCCAGCAGCCCTAGGGACAGGGGCTCCTACGAGCAGTACTTC

J gene: TRBJ2-5
D gene: NA
V gene: TRBV7-2
CDR3 protein: CASSTRQAGQETQYF
CDR3 DNA: TGTGCCAGCAGTACCCGCCAGGCGGGACAAGAGACCCAGTACTTC

J gene: TRBJ1-2
D gene: NA
V gene: TRBV29-1
CDR3 protein: CSVAMRPGFYGYTF
CDR3 DNA: TGCAGCGTAGCAATGCGCCCGGGATTCTATGGCTACACCTTC

J gene: TRBJ2-3
D gene: NA
V gene: TRBV29-1
CDR3 protein: CSVETAQDTQYF
CDR3 DNA: TGCAGCGTTGAGACAGCTCAAGATACGCAGTATTTT

J gene: TRBJ1-3
D gene: TRBD1
V gene: TRBV2
CDR3 protein: CASSADRGNGNTIYF
CDR3 DNA: TGTGCCAGCAGTGCCGACAGGGGAAATGGAAACACCATATATTTT

J gene: TRBJ2-1
D gene: NA
V gene: TRBV4-2
CDR3 protein: CASSQGQRSDNEQFF
CDR3 DNA: TGTGCCAGCAGCCAAGGCCAGCGTTCCGACAATGAGCAGTTCTTC

J gene: TRBJ2-7
D gene: NA
V gene: TRBV1
CDR3 protein: CTSSQDDFYYEQYF
CDR3 DNA: TGCACCAGCAGCCAAGACGACTTTTACTACGAGCAGTACTTC

J gene: TRBJ2-7
D gene: TRBD2
V gene: TRBV6-5
CDR3 protein: CASSRTSGSYEQYF
CDR3 DNA: TGTGCCAGCAGTCGGACTAGCGGGTCCTACGAGCAGTACTTC

J gene: TRBJ2-2
D gene: NA
V gene: TRBV9
CDR3 protein: CASSPSAGELFF
CDR3 DNA: TGTGCCAGCAGCCCCTCCGCCGGGGAGCTGTTTTTT

J gene: TRBJ1-2
D gene: NA
V gene: TRBV5-4
CDR3 protein: CASSPRGSPNYGYTF
CDR3 DNA: TGTGCCAGCAGCCCACGCGGGAGCCCTAACTATGGCTACACCTTC

J gene: TRBJ1-1
D gene: TRBD1
V gene: TRBV7-9
CDR3 protein: CASSLQGVTEAFF
CDR3 DNA: TGTGCCAGCAGCTTACAGGGGGTTACTGAAGCTTTCTTT

J gene: TRBJ2-7
D gene: NA
V gene: TRBV6-5
CDR3 protein: CASSYTGKVYEQYF
CDR3 DNA: TGTGCCAGCAGTTATACAGGGAAGGTCTACGAGCAGTACTTC

J gene: TRBJ1-1
D gene: NA
V gene: TRBV18
CDR3 protein: CASSPGLMGEAFF
CDR3 DNA: TGTGCCAGCTCACCGGGGCTCATGGGTGAAGCTTTCTTT

J gene: TRBJ1-2
D gene: NA
V gene: TRBV9
CDR3 protein: CASSVAPEVSYGYTF
CDR3 DNA: TGTGCCAGCAGCGTAGCTCCCGAGGTGAGCTATGGCTACACCTTC

J gene: TRBJ1-2
D gene: TRBD1
V gene: TRBV15
CDR3 protein: CATSMRQGRYTF
CDR3 DNA: TGTGCCACCAGCATGCGACAGGGGCGCTACACCTTC

J gene: TRBJ1-4
D gene: TRBD1
V gene: TRBV4-3
CDR3 protein: CASSHPGQGNEKLFF
CDR3 DNA: TGCGCCAGCAGCCATCCGGGACAGGGAAATGAAAAACTGTTTTTT

J gene: TRBJ1-2
D gene: TRBD1
V gene: TRBV6-6
CDR3 protein: CASSYQGEGYGYTF
CDR3 DNA: TGTGCCAGCAGTTACCAGGGGGAAGGTTATGGCTACACCTTC

J gene: TRBJ1-1
D gene: NA
V gene: TRBV5-1
CDR3 protein: CASSEPDRNTEAFF
CDR3 DNA: TGCGCCAGCAGCGAGCCGGACAGGAACACTGAAGCTTTCTTT

J gene: TRBJ2-5
D gene: TRBD1
V gene: TRBV29-1
CDR3 protein: CSVGADHRGETQYF
CDR3 DNA: TGCAGCGTTGGAGCGGACCACAGGGGCGAGACCCAGTACTTC

J gene: TRBJ1-2
D gene: TRBD1
V gene: TRBV2
CDR3 protein: CASSGVDRGRGLPYGYTF
CDR3 DNA: TGTGCCAGCAGTGGAGTCGACAGGGGGCGGGGGTTACCCTATGGCTACACCTTC

J gene: TRBJ2-5
D gene: TRBD1
V gene: TRBV6-6
CDR3 protein: CASTLDRVETQYF
CDR3 DNA: TGTGCCAGCACCTTGGACAGGGTGGAGACCCAGTACTTC

J gene: TRBJ1-1
D gene: NA
V gene: TRBV6-6
CDR3 protein: CASSWAVATEAFF
CDR3 DNA: TGTGCCAGCAGTTGGGCCGTGGCCACTGAAGCTTTCTTT

J gene: TRBJ2-7
D gene: TRBD2
V gene: TRBV9
CDR3 protein: CASSVRLAGAGEQYF
CDR3 DNA: TGTGCCAGCAGCGTTAGACTAGCGGGTGCGGGGGAGCAGTACTTC

J gene: TRBJ1-1
D gene: NA
V gene: TRBV11-3
CDR3 protein: CASSLLPPGGRAFF
CDR3 DNA: TGTGCCAGCAGCTTGCTACCACCGGGGGGGAGAGCTTTCTTT

J gene: TRBJ2-1
D gene: NA
V gene: TRBV4-1
CDR3 protein: CASSRVLDNEQFF
CDR3 DNA: TGCGCCAGCAGCCGCGTTCTCGACAATGAGCAGTTCTTC

J gene: TRBJ1-1
D gene: NA
V gene: TRBV15
CDR3 protein: CATSRDRDTEAFF
CDR3 DNA: TGTGCCACCAGCAGAGATAGAGACACTGAAGCTTTCTTT

J gene: TRBJ1-1
D gene: TRBD1
V gene: TRBV19
CDR3 protein: CASSHQGAGTEAFF
CDR3 DNA: TGTGCCAGTAGTCACCAGGGGGCGGGGACTGAAGCTTTCTTT

J gene: TRBJ1-1
D gene: NA
V gene: TRBV12-5
CDR3 protein: CASGLSFGSPRNTEAFF
CDR3 DNA: TGTGCTAGTGGTTTGTCCTTTGGTTCTCCTAGGAACACTGAAGCTTTCTTT

J gene: TRBJ2-7
D gene: NA
V gene: TRBV5-1
CDR3 protein: CASTLGTPGTYEQYF
CDR3 DNA: TGCGCCAGCACCCTGGGGACACCAGGTACCTACGAGCAGTACTTC

J gene: TRBJ2-7
D gene: NA
V gene: TRBV6-5
CDR3 protein: CASRTYPRSYEQYF
CDR3 DNA: TGTGCCAGCAGGACTTACCCTCGTTCCTACGAGCAGTACTTC

J gene: TRBJ2-1
D gene: TRBD2
V gene: TRBV5-1
CDR3 protein: CASSLGGGTGNEQFF
CDR3 DNA: TGCGCCAGCAGCTTGGGCGGGGGAACGGGCAATGAGCAGTTCTTC

J gene: TRBJ1-1
D gene: NA
V gene: TRBV11-3
CDR3 protein: CASSLGGPEAFF
CDR3 DNA: TGTGCCAGCAGCTTAGGAGGGCCTGAAGCTTTCTTT

J gene: TRBJ2-7
D gene: NA
V gene: TRBV13
CDR3 protein: CASSSRGTYSYEQYF
CDR3 DNA: TGTGCCAGCAGCTCAAGGGGGACCTACTCCTACGAGCAGTACTTC